Shown below are 14 T cell receptor beta chains from a single sample sequenced in a study of blood T cell repertoires in COVID-19 (TCRdb year 2020). The library was obtained by the immunoSEQ multiplex PCR assay. In TCRdb, the immuneACCESS table is reduced to in-frame sequences with V and J assigned. These tables do not hold every clone; where another copy was compared, an unresolved V gene accounts for under half, and the others remain unexplained. The sample includes a few hundred thousand clones, with 80% to 90% observed a single time. The ten largest clones capture nearly 2% of the sample. Sequences were obtained from peripheral blood. All receptors derive from a man between 25 and 39 years old with active or convalescent COVID-19.

This clone was detected only once. V and J are TRBV27 and TRBJ1-5; 8 bases fit TRBD1. Germline V gene data show CDR1 as MNHEY and CDR2 as SMNVEV (reference sequence). The CDR3 runs 16 residues. The J segment lost 4 bases and the V segment lost 4 bases, leaving 9 bases of the junction unmatched. The CDR3 spells CASSSIGDRRNQPQHF. CDR3 DNA: TGTGCCAGCAGTTCCATAGGGGACAGGCGAAATCAGCCCCAGCATTTT.

The CDR3 nucleotides read TGTGCCAGCAGCCCGAGTACTTTAGGGGGCTACGAGCAGTACTTC. Its translation: CASSPSTLGGYEQYF. The genes are TRBV9 and TRBJ2-7; a possible D gene is TRBD1 (6 bases). Per germline, CDR1 SGDLS and CDR2 YYNGEE. The CDR3 is 15 residues long. V lost 4 bases to trimming and J lost 3 bases, with 17 bases between them.

This chain links TRBV18 with TRBJ2-5; D unresolved. CDR1 KGHSH and CDR2 LQKENI come from the germline V gene. V was cut by 2 bases and J by 5 bases, with 9 bases left in between. This CDR3 comprises 13 residues. CDR3 coding DNA: TGTGCCAGCTCACCAAGCGCGTTGGAGACCCAGTACTTC. Its translation is CASSPSALETQYF.

This clone was seen once. The chain joins TRBV12-3 or TRBV12-4 to TRBJ2-2; possibly TRBD1 for D (5 bases). This CDR3 comprises 13 residues. Trimming took 5 bases from V and 8 from J, leaving 12 bases between them. CDR3 loop: CASSHQGSGELFF. CDR3 DNA sequence: TGTGCCAGCAGTCATCAGGGCTCTGGGGAGCTGTTTTTT.

V is TRBV12-3 or TRBV12-4 and J is TRBJ1-1, with TRBD1 as a possible D gene (5 bases). V was clipped by 3 bases and J by 7 bases, with 12 bases between them. The CDR3 is made up of 13 amino acids. The CDR3 DNA is TGTGCCAGCAGTTTGCAATCCACAGGTGAAGCTTTCTTT. It encodes CASSLQSTGEAFF.

This chain links TRBV7-7 with TRBJ2-5, with D maybe TRBD1 (6 bases). Trimming removed 10 bases at V and 5 bases at J, with 17 bases between. Germline V gene sequence: CDR1 SSHAT, CDR2 FNYEAQ (reference sequence). The CDR3 is made up of 13 amino acids. The CDR3 DNA is TGTGCCACCGCAGGGGAAAGGTGGGAGACCCAGTACTTC. This translates into CATAGERWETQYF.

V and J are TRBV4-3 and TRBJ2-3; 9 bases map to TRBD2. The J segment lost 2 bases and the V segment lost 8 bases, leaving 17 bases of the junction unmatched. Germline-derived CDR1 and CDR2 are LGHNA and YSLEER. This CDR3 region has 18 residues. The CDR3 region is CASCSSELAGDHTDTQYF. CDR3 in DNA: TGCGCCAGCTGTAGTTCCGAATTAGCGGGGGACCACACAGATACGCAGTATTTT.

This chain links TRBV7-2 with TRBJ1-1, with TRBD1 identical over 7 bases. Germline loops: CDR1 SGHTA, CDR2 FQGNSA. The CDR3 length is 15 residues. V dropped 6 bases and J dropped 9; count of bases not matched to a gene: 16. For the CDR3, the DNA is TGTGCCAGCAGGGGCGTCGTTGGAGGGGGCGTAAAAGCTTTCTTT. Residues: CASRGVVGGGVKAFF.

V gene TRBV7-8 combines with J gene TRBJ1-5; D gene uncertain. The V gene lost 2 bases and the J gene lost 2 bases, with 4 bases spanning the gap. This CDR3 region has 13 residues. Germline-derived CDR1 and CDR2 are SGHVS and FQNEAQ. CDR3 sequence reads: CASSLQGNQPQHF. The CDR3 nucleotides read TGTGCCAGCAGCTTACAGGGCAATCAGCCCCAGCATTTT.

The rearrangement links TRBV5-8 to TRBJ2-3; D is possibly TRBD2 (6 bases). This CDR3 has 16 amino acids. V was pared by 4 bases and J by 2 bases, with 17 bases between. Germline V lookup: CDR1 SGHTS, CDR2 YDEGEE. CDR3 bases: TGTGCCAGCAGCGAAAGTGACGGGGGTTTCACAGATACGCAGTATTTT. Translation: CASSESDGGFTDTQYF.

The table lists this clone with a count of one. This sequence joins TRBV10-1 and TRBJ1-4, with 12 bases lining up with TRBD1. The CDR3 length is 18 residues. The V and J ends lost 6 bases and 4 bases, in that order; junction bases with no gene match: 12. In germline, CDR1 is WNHNN, CDR2 SYGVQD (reference sequence). This CDR3 reads CASSFRDRGLPSNEKLFF. The CDR3 DNA is TGCGCCAGCAGCTTCCGGGACAGGGGGCTGCCGAGTAATGAAAAACTGTTTTTT.

This clone was seen more than once but under ten times. This chain joins TRBV14 and TRBJ1-6; 7 bases agree with TRBD1. CDR1 and CDR2 (germline): SGHDN, FVKESK. The V gene end was trimmed by 9 bases and the J gene end by 1 base; junction bases not matched to a gene: 3. CDR3 length equals 14 residues. Here the CDR3 reads CASQGGSYNSPLHF. The CDR3 DNA reads as TGTGCCAGTCAGGGGGGTTCCTATAATTCACCCCTCCACTTT.

V is TRBV10-3 and J is TRBJ2-3; 7 bases are shared with TRBD1. This CDR3 region has 15 residues. CDR1 ENHRY and CDR2 SYGVKD come from the germline V gene. V shed 6 bases and J 0 bases; nucleotides not matched to a gene: 6. CDR3 protein: CAISRVQGSTDTQYF. CDR3 sequence (DNA): TGTGCCATCAGCAGAGTACAGGGGAGCACAGATACGCAGTATTTT.

This clone has just a few counts. The V gene is TRBV11-2, the J gene TRBJ1-1, with D perhaps matching TRBD1 (5 bases). Germline V lookup: CDR1 SGHAT, CDR2 FQNNGV. Trimming took off 1 base at V and 0 bases at J, with 12 bases between the two ends. The CDR3 has 16 residues. Written as DNA, the CDR3 is TGTGCCAGCAGCTTAGTGACCGCAGGGATGAACACTGAAGCTTTCTTT. It yields the protein CASSLVTAGMNTEAFF. Looking up the rest from reference TRBV11-2 and TRBJ1-1 gives the full variable domain: EAGVAQSPRYKIIEKRQSVAFWCNPISGHATLYWYQQILGQGPKLLIQFQNNGVVDDSQLPKDRFSAERLKGVDSTLKIQPAKLEDSAVYLCASSLVTAGMNTEAFFGQGTRLTVV.